These 22 T cell receptor beta chains originate from one sample sequenced in a study of blood T cell repertoires in COVID-19. Sequencing was performed with immunoSEQ multiplex PCR; in TCRdb, only in-frame clones are kept and a portion is missing. The sample includes tens of thousands of clones, roughly 87% seen only once; the top ten take 1.6%. Material: peripheral blood. These receptors were obtained from a man in his sixties with acute or convalescent COVID-19.

The genes are TRBV4-1 and TRBJ2-3; perhaps TRBD2 as D (6 bases). Germline V gene sequence: CDR1 MGHRA, CDR2 YSYEKL. With 0 bases removed from V and 0 bases from J, the gap between germline ends came to 7 bases. The CDR3 covers 15 residues. The CDR3 reads CASSQEGGSTDTQYF. The CDR3 region has the DNA TGCGCCAGCAGCCAAGAGGGGGGTAGCACAGATACGCAGTATTTT.

The chain combines TRBV25-1 with TRBJ1-1; no clear D gene. The germline gives CDR1 MGHDK, CDR2 SYGVNS. The CDR3 runs to 17 residues. V gave up 1 base and J gave up 0 bases, with 15 bases separating them. The CDR3 is CASSEWFPQGVNTEAFF. The CDR3 DNA reads TGTGCCAGCAGTGAATGGTTCCCACAAGGAGTGAACACTGAAGCTTTCTTT.

The J gene is TRBJ1-2, the V gene TRBV29-1, with 7 bases fitting TRBD1. The CDR3 totals 15 residues. Trimming cost V 3 bases and J 2 bases; bases outside gene matches: 9. Germline V gene sequence: CDR1 SQVTM, CDR2 ANQGSEA. The CDR3 here is CSVERRSGGNYGYTF. CDR3 nucleotides: TGCAGCGTTGAGAGGAGGTCAGGGGGGAACTATGGCTACACCTTC.

The chain uses TRBV7-2 and TRBJ1-5; D possibly corresponds to TRBD1 (5 bases). Germline V gene lookup returns CDR1 SGHTA and CDR2 FQGNSA. V was shortened by 1 base and J by 9 bases, with 10 bases between the two germline ends. The CDR3 consists of 13 residues. The CDR3 bases are TGTGCCAGCAGCTTAGAAAGGGGCGGGCCCCAGCATTTT. Translation gives CASSLERGGPQHF.

The J gene is TRBJ2-1, the V gene TRBV7-8; 7 nucleotides match TRBD1. CDR1 is SGHVS, CDR2 FQNEAQ, per germline. The CDR3 length is 18 residues. V gave up 3 bases and J gave up 0 bases; unmatched junction bases: 11. CDR3 bases: TGTGCCAGCAGCTTGGGCCCAACAGGGGTGAGCTCCTACAATGAGCAGTTCTTC. Protein sequence: CASSLGPTGVSSYNEQFF. The full variable domain, completed using reference TRBV7-8 and TRBJ2-1, is GAGVSQSPRYKVAKRGQDVALRCDPISGHVSLFWYQQALGQGPEFLTYFQNEAQLDKSGLPSDRFFAERPEGSVSTLKIQRTQQEDSAVYLCASSLGPTGVSSYNEQFFGPGTRLTVL.

This chain links TRBV29-1 with TRBJ2-3; TRBD2 matches 10 bases. The V gene end was trimmed by 3 bases and the J gene end by 4 bases; junction bases not matched to a gene: 4. Per the germline V gene, CDR1 is SQVTM and CDR2 is ANQGSEA. The CDR3 sequence is 14 residues long. The CDR3 sequence is CSVDRLAGADTQYF. CDR3 bases: TGCAGCGTTGATAGGCTAGCGGGGGCAGATACGCAGTATTTT.

V is TRBV19 and J is TRBJ2-1; 9 positions agree with TRBD2. CDR1 is LNHDA and CDR2 is SQIVND in the germline V gene (reference sequence). CDR3 length equals 18 residues. V lost 6 bases, J lost 2 bases, and 14 bases stayed unmatched. In DNA form, the CDR3 reads TGTGCCAGTAGGCTCGTAACGGCGGGGGGGCGGGCCTACAATGAGCAGTTCTTC. It encodes CASRLVTAGGRAYNEQFF.

This chain connects TRBV11-2 to TRBJ1-2, with D possibly being TRBD1 (6 bases). Trimming shortened V by 3 bases and J by 2 bases, and 13 bases separated the two germline ends. CDR1 is SGHAT, CDR2 FQNNGV, per germline. CDR3 length: 15 amino acids. The CDR3, as DNA: TGTGCCAGCAGCTTCAGGGGAATGGGAAACTATGGCTACACCTTC. As protein: CASSFRGMGNYGYTF.

With regard to this clone: The junction does not match germline at one end; this may be a read error. The genes are TRBV7-7 and TRBJ2-5; TRBD1 agrees at 7 bases. Germline V gene sequence: CDR1 SSHAT, CDR2 FNYEAQ (reference sequence). This CDR3 contains 15 residues. Written as DNA, the CDR3 is TGTGCTAGCAGCCCCCTTACGACAGGGCAAGAGACCCAGTACTTC. Translating it yields CASSPLTTGQETQYF.

The genes are TRBV3-1 (or the pseudogene TRBV3-2) and TRBJ2-1; 8 positions match TRBD2. CDR3 length equals 15 residues. The V segment lost 5 bases and the J segment 0 bases; nucleotides outside the gene matches: 3. From germline, CDR1 is LGHDT and CDR2 YNNKEL (reference sequence). CDR3 amino acids: CASSYGTSSYNEQFF. The CDR3 nucleotides are TGTGCCAGCAGCTACGGGACTAGCTCCTACAATGAGCAGTTCTTC.

The chain couples TRBV20-1 to TRBJ2-1; 13 nucleotides agree with TRBD2. The CDR3 sequence is 18 residues long. V trimming: 3 bases; J trimming: 4 bases; junction bases outside the gene matches: 12. Germline loops: CDR1 DFQATT, CDR2 SNEGSKA (reference sequence). This CDR3 reads CSASATSGGFGGYNEQFF. The CDR3, as DNA: TGCAGTGCTAGTGCGACTAGCGGGGGGTTTGGAGGATACAATGAGCAGTTCTTC.

V and J are TRBV5-1 and TRBJ2-1; 8 bases map to TRBD2. The CDR3 sequence is 15 residues long. Germline CDR1 reads SGHRS; CDR2 reads YFSETQ. Trimming cost V 0 bases and J 6 bases; bases outside gene matches: 5. CDR3 nucleotide sequence: TGCGCCAGCAGCTTGGGGACTAGCAGTTTCAATGAGCAGTTCTTC. It specifies CASSLGTSSFNEQFF.

The chain recombines TRBV5-6 with TRBJ1-1; D is unclear. Germline CDR1 SGHDT, CDR2 YYEEEE. The CDR3 loop spans 16 amino acids. V shed 0 bases and J shed 5 bases, with 17 bases lying between them. The CDR3 DNA reads as TGTGCCAGCAGCTTGGTCGATCGCTGGGCGGGAACTGAAGCTTTCTTT. Translation gives CASSLVDRWAGTEAFF.

The V and J genes are TRBV5-1 and TRBJ2-2; weak D call: TRBD2 (7 bases). V dropped 3 bases and J dropped 1 base, with 13 bases sitting between them. This CDR3 contains 16 residues. Germline V lookup: CDR1 SGHRS, CDR2 YFSETQ. The chain's CDR3 is CASSSTRGLNTGELFF. The CDR3 coding sequence is TGCGCCAGCAGCTCCACGCGGGGGCTGAACACCGGGGAGCTGTTTTTT. Variable domain in full (rest from reference TRBV5-1 and TRBJ2-2): KAGVTQTPRYLIKTRGQQVTLSCSPISGHRSVSWYQQTPGQGLQFLFEYFSETQRNKGNFPGRFSGRQFSNSRSEMNVSTLELGDSALYLCASSSTRGLNTGELFFGEGSRLTVL.

CDR3 nucleotides: TGTGCCAGTAGTAGCGGGGGGACCGAGCAGTACTTC. Protein: CASSSGGTEQYF. The rearrangement joins TRBV19 to TRBJ2-7; 8 bases are shared with TRBD2. This CDR3 has 12 amino acids. Unmatched junction bases numbered 2, after V lost 4 bases and J lost 6 bases. The germline V gene encodes CDR1 LNHDA and CDR2 SQIVND (reference sequence).

The rearrangement joins TRBV7-6 to TRBJ2-7, with 11 bases identical to TRBD1. The V gene's germline CDR1 is SGHVS and CDR2 FNYEAQ. After removal of 5 bases from V and 1 base from J, the junction contained 4 bases not matched to a gene. This CDR3 spans 15 amino acids. CDR3 sequence: CASSPGTGGSYEQYF. CDR3 DNA sequence: TGTGCCAGCAGCCCAGGGACAGGGGGTTCCTACGAGCAGTACTTC.

The chain has TRBV3-1 (or the pseudogene TRBV3-2) and TRBJ1-3, with D possibly TRBD1 on 5 matching bases. CDR3 length: 16 residues. The V gene's germline CDR1 is LGHDT and CDR2 YNNKEL (reference sequence). The ends were cut back, 5 bases at V and 4 bases at J, with 18 bases in the middle. CDR3 region: CASSSRDGGGGNTIYF. In DNA form, the CDR3 reads TGTGCCAGCAGCTCCCGAGACGGGGGTGGAGGAAACACCATATATTTT.

This rearrangement joins TRBV9 to TRBJ1-1, with D perhaps matching TRBD1 (5 bases). V gave up 0 bases and J gave up 2 bases, with 8 bases separating them. CDR3 length: 14 amino acids. The germline CDR1 and CDR2 sequences are SGDLS and YYNGEE. The chain's CDR3 is CASSVGQINTEAFF. The CDR3 nucleotides are TGTGCCAGCAGCGTAGGACAGATTAACACTGAAGCTTTCTTT.

This rearrangement joins TRBV15 to TRBJ1-2; D remains ambiguous. V was trimmed by 1 base and J by 6 bases, leaving 15 bases between them. This CDR3 comprises 15 residues. Looked up from germline, CDR1 is LNHNV and CDR2 is YYDKDF (reference sequence). CDR3 in amino acids: CATSRVTAAGNGYTF. CDR3 DNA sequence: TGTGCCACCAGCAGAGTCACCGCAGCAGGAAATGGCTACACCTTC.

This clone was counted once. The chain combines TRBV5-5 with TRBJ1-2; maybe TRBD1 (6 bases). The CDR3 contains 15 residues. Germline V lookup: CDR1 SGHKS, CDR2 YYEKEE (reference sequence). Trimming left V 0 bases short and J 6 bases short, with 15 bases between. CDR3 bases: TGTGCCAGCAGCTTGGCGGTATGGGGGCTCGATGGCTACACCTTC. Its translation is CASSLAVWGLDGYTF.

The V call is TRBV19, the J call TRBJ1-5; possible D gene TRBD1, 5 bases. The germline V gene encodes CDR1 LNHDA and CDR2 SQIVND (reference sequence). The CDR3 contains 17 residues. V dropped 3 bases and J dropped 0 bases, with 15 bases sitting between them. CDR3 sequence: CASSMNQGGSSNQPQHF. The CDR3 coding sequence is TGTGCCAGTAGTATGAATCAGGGAGGAAGTAGCAATCAGCCCCAGCATTTT.

V and J are TRBV27 and TRBJ1-2; D may be TRBD1 (5 bases). Germline lookup yields CDR1 MNHEY and CDR2 SMNVEV (reference sequence). The CDR3 is 14 amino acids. With 6 bases removed from V and 6 bases from J, the gap between germline ends came to 17 bases. CDR3 coding DNA: TGTGCCAGCAGAGGGGCCGGGAGGGTTGATGGCTACACCTTC. This codes for CASRGAGRVDGYTF.